This TCR beta chain was obtained from a study of regulatory T cells in long-lasting Graves disease. Documented time point: newly diagnosed GD, antithyroid drugs for less than 3 months. Construction of the TCR library relied on RNA isolated from PBMCs. This clonotype was counted only a few times. Antigen specificity is unknown. Investigators prepared the TCR beta libraries by applying iRepertoire HTBI primers and Arm-PCR of CDR3 regions. TCRdb analysed the multiplex PCR reads with MiXCR anew, one entry per CDR3 protein. Seen here are 550,000 to 600,000 distinct CDR3 sequences, roughly 15% observed once, and the top ten hold approximately 12%. Between the trimmed V and J ends, which lost 4 bases and 6 bases, there was a span of 17 bases. The CDR3 totals 14 residues. Germline V gives CDR1 SGHNT, CDR2 YYREEE (reference sequence). Overall study results and limits: Comparison showed that persistent patients shared more public clonotypes (over 2,500) than new patients (roughly 1,000).

The sample also formed part of further work on T cells in Graves' hyperthyroidism and ophthalmopathy. As that study records: HTBI primers were used for first-round RT-PCR of the TCR CDR3.

The chain couples TRBV5-4 to TRBJ2-7, with a possible D match to TRBD1 (8 bases). The sequence was collected from a man aged 18-30 years with Graves disease. Sequences were derived from peripheral blood mononuclear cells (PBMCs), sampled at new diagnosis, from a patient treated with antithyroid drugs. This chain's CDR3 is CASSRDRGGFEQYF. The CDR3 DNA reads as TGTGCCAGCAGCAGAGACAGGGGAGGGTTCGAGCAGTACTTC.